These 8 T cell receptor beta chains were all obtained from the same sample, sequenced in a study of tissue T cells after allogeneic stem cell transplantation. The protocol was immunoSEQ multiplex PCR, while the TCRdb copy is restricted to in-frame clones and leaves out a portion. The repertoire consists of under 8,500 clones, with about 47% occurring once and the leading ten covering roughly 5%. As for time point: mouse harvest day 7 after allogeneic transplant. Tail vein injection delivered 10^7 T-cell-depleted bone marrow cells and 10^6 splenic CD5+ T cells. The sequenced sample consisted of gut tissue. These receptors were collected from a female BALB/c mouse given C57BL/6 T cells with graft-versus-host disease after an allogeneic hematopoietic cell transplant.

Turning to this clone: Gene names follow the mouse nomenclature. The read terminates 1 residue ahead of where the CDR3 ends, so the germline J gene completes it. The rearrangement uses TRBV3 and TRBJ1-6; D call uncertain. TRBJ1-6 counts as an open reading frame of uncertain function. V shed 3 bases and J shed 5 bases, with 5 bases lying between them. Germline-derived CDR1 and CDR2 are SNHLY and FYNGKV (reference sequence). The CDR3 has 13 amino acids. The part of the CDR3 DNA that was read is TGTGCCAGCAGCTTCGACCATAATTCGCCCCTCTAC. This codes for CASSFDHNSPLY. The CDR3 in its entirety is CASSFDHNSPLYF.

Comments on this clone: Germline and genes here are mouse. The read stops 1 residue short of the end of the CDR3; the missing end is completed from the germline J gene. The V call is TRBV19, the J call TRBJ2-4; D remains unclear. Germline CDR1 is FNHDT and CDR2 is SITEND (reference sequence). With 2 bases removed from V and 0 bases from J, the gap between germline ends came to 7 bases. The CDR3 loop spans 14 amino acids. The CDR3 bases that were read are TGTGCCAGCAGTATGACTTCTAGTCAAAACACCTTGTAC. This sequence encodes CASSMTSSQNTLY. The CDR3 reads in full as CASSMTSSQNTLYF.

A note on this clone: These gene names are mouse names. Read sequence stops 1 residue before the CDR3 end, and the germline J gene provides the missing end. The rearrangement uses TRBV15 and TRBJ2-7, with D possibly being TRBD1 (5 bases). V shed 5 bases and J shed 2 bases, with 10 bases lying between them. This CDR3 is 13 amino acids long. Germline values: CDR1 SGHND, CDR2 FRSKSL. The DNA read from the CDR3 is TGTGCCAGCAGTCCCAGGGTTCCCTATGAACAGTAC. As protein: CASSPRVPYEQY. The whole CDR3 reads CASSPRVPYEQYF. The variable domain in full, completed from reference TRBV15 and TRBJ2-7, reads DAGVTQTPRHEVAEKGQTIILKCEPVSGHNDLFWYRQTKIQGLELLSYFRSKSLMEDGGAFKDRFKAEMLNSSFSTLKIQPTEPKDSAVYLCASSPRVPYEQYFGPGTRLTVL.

This clone has just a few counts. Gene names refer to mouse genes. The read terminates 1 residue ahead of where the CDR3 ends, so the germline J gene completes it. The rearrangement links TRBV26 to TRBJ2-5; 11 bases match TRBD1. Germline CDR1 and CDR2: KGHPV and FQNQEV (reference sequence). This CDR3 is built from 13 residues. V lost 5 bases to trimming and J lost 6 bases; unmatched junction nucleotides: 1. CDR3 sequence: CASSGQGADTQYF. The sequenced CDR3 bases are TGTGCCAGCAGTGGACAGGGGGCTGACACCCAGTAC.

This clone was detected only once. Germline and genes: mouse. The CDR3 end lies 1 residue beyond the end of the read and is filled in from the germline J gene. The V and J genes are TRBV3 and TRBJ2-1; TRBD2 agrees at 10 bases. The CDR3 covers 14 residues. Per germline, CDR1 SNHLY and CDR2 FYNGKV (reference sequence). Trimming removed 3 bases from V and 7 bases from J; junction bases left unmatched: 3. The CDR3 loop is CASSFLGGRAEQFF. Incomplete CDR3 DNA: TGTGCCAGCAGCTTCCTGGGGGGGCGAGCTGAGCAGTTC.

A word on this clone: Mouse germline and gene names are used. The CDR3 goes on 1 residue after the read ends, and that part is filled in from the germline J gene. This rearrangement joins TRBV12-2 to TRBJ2-3, with 8 bases lining up with TRBD2. The trim removed 4 bases at V and 1 base at J, leaving 6 bases unmatched. The CDR3 runs 15 residues. Germline values: CDR1 SGHLS, CDR2 HYDKME. Here the CDR3 reads CASSLGTGGAETLYF. The CDR3 DNA, read in part, is TGTGCCAGCTCCCTCGGGACTGGAGGTGCAGAAACGCTGTAT.

This clone was seen more than once but under ten times. Germline and genes: mouse. The CDR3 goes on 1 residue after the read ends, and that part is filled in from the germline J gene. The rearrangement uses TRBV17 and TRBJ2-7; 8 bases match TRBD2. Germline values: CDR1 MNHDT, CDR2 YYDKIL. The V and J ends lost 5 bases and 4 bases, in that order; junction bases with no gene match: 4. There are 13 residues in the CDR3. CDR3 sequence reads: CASSRDWRYEQYF. Incomplete CDR3 DNA: TGTGCTAGCAGTCGGGACTGGCGGTATGAACAGTAC.

About this clone: Any gene name here is a mouse gene name. The read ends 1 residue shy of where the CDR3 ends; the end is completed using the germline J gene. This chain links TRBV5 with TRBJ1-3; D gene ambiguous. This CDR3 is built from 15 residues. Germline V gene lookup returns CDR1 LGHNA and CDR2 YNLKQL (reference sequence). V was clipped by 1 base and J by 0 bases, with 7 bases between them. The DNA read from the CDR3 is TGTGCCAGCAGCCAAGTTCCAGATTCTGGAAATACGCTCTAT. Translating gives CASSQVPDSGNTLY. Given in full, the CDR3 is CASSQVPDSGNTLYF.